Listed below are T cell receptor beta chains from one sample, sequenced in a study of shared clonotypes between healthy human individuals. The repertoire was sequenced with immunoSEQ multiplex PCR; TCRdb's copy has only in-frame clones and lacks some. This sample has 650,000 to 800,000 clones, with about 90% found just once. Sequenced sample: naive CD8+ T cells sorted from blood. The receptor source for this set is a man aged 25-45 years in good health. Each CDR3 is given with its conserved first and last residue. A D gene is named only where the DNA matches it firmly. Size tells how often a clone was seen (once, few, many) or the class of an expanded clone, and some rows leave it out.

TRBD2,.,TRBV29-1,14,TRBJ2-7,CSVEVAGSSYEQYF,TGCAGCGTTGAGGTAGCGGGTAGCTCCTACGAGCAGTACTTC
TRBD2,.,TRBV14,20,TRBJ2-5,CASSQDWASGNPGLGETQYF,TGTGCCAGCAGCCAAGATTGGGCTAGCGGGAACCCGGGCTTAGGGGAGACCCAGTACTTC
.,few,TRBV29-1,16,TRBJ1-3,CSVDVGLRSPGNTIYF,TGCAGCGTTGACGTCGGGCTAAGGTCGCCTGGAAACACCATATATTTT
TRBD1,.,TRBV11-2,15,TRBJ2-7,CASSSTGQGGAGQYF,TGTGCCAGCAGCTCGACGGGACAGGGGGGAGCAGGGCAGTACTTC
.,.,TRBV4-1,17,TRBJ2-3,CASSQDQTGLETDTQYF,TGCGCCAGCAGCCAAGATCAAACGGGTTTAGAAACAGATACGCAGTATTTT
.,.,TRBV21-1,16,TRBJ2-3,CASSKTQGLYTDTQYF,TGTGCCAGCAGCAAAACACAGGGCTTATACACAGATACGCAGTATTTT
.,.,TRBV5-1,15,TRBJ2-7,CASSLFDSSDYEQYF,TGCGCCAGCAGCCTTTTTGACTCATCCGACTACGAGCAGTACTTC
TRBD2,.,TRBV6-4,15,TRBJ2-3,CASSDSGRATDTQYF,TGTGCCAGCAGTGACAGCGGGAGGGCCACAGATACGCAGTATTTT
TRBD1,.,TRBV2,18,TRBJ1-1,CASSERGRGTGMNTEAFF,TGTGCCAGCAGTGAAAGGGGAAGAGGGACAGGAATGAACACTGAAGCTTTCTTT
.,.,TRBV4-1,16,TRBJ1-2,CASSLPGPGALYGYTF,TGCGCCAGCAGCCTTCCTGGGCCAGGGGCGCTCTATGGCTACACCTTC
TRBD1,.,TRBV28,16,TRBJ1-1,CASRPSDRGLSTEAFF,TGTGCCAGCAGGCCCTCCGACAGGGGGCTCTCCACTGAAGCTTTCTTT
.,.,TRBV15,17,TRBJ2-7,CATSKAASQGPRSEQYF,TGTGCCACCAGTAAGGCTGCCTCTCAGGGGCCAAGGTCCGAGCAGTACTTC
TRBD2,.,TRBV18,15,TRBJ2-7,CASSPDQRESYEQYF,TGTGCCAGCTCCCCGGATCAGCGGGAGTCCTACGAGCAGTACTTC
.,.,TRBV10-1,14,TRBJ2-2,CASSRDFLTGELFF,TGCGCCAGCAGCCGTGACTTCCTCACCGGGGAGCTGTTTTTT
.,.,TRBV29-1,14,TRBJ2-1,CSVDGQTSYNEQFF,TGCAGCGTTGACGGGCAGACTAGTTACAATGAGCAGTTCTTC
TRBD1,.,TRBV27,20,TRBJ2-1,CASSFYRGQGPSSTYNEQFF,TGTGCCAGCAGTTTTTATCGGGGACAGGGGCCATCATCTACCTACAATGAGCAGTTCTTC
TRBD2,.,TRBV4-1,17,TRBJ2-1,CASSQVAGGSSYNEQFF,TGCGCCAGCAGCCAAGTAGCGGGAGGGAGCTCCTACAATGAGCAGTTCTTC
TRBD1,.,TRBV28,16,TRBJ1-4,CASSLNRGQGHEKLFF,TGTGCCAGCAGTTTAAACCGAGGACAGGGCCATGAAAAACTGTTTTTT
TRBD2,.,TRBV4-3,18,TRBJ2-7,CASSPNPGLAGAPYEQYF,TGCGCCAGCAGCCCCAACCCCGGACTAGCGGGCGCACCCTACGAGCAGTACTTC
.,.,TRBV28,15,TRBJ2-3,CASSFKRYSTDTQYF,TGTGCCAGCAGTTTTAAGCGATATAGCACAGATACGCAGTATTTT
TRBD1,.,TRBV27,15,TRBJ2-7,CASSPGTGLPYEQYF,TGTGCCAGCAGTCCGGGGACAGGGCTTCCCTACGAGCAGTACTTC
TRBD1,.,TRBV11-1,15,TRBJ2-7,CASRLGTGVSYEQYF,TGTGCCAGCAGGCTAGGGACAGGGGTTTCCTACGAGCAGTACTTC
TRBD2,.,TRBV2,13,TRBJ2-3,CAITSGSADTQYF,TGTGCCATCACTAGCGGGAGTGCAGATACGCAGTATTTT
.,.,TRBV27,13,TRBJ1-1,CASSFQGNTEAFF,TGTGCCAGCAGTTTCCAGGGGAACACTGAAGCTTTCTTT
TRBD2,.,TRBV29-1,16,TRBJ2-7,CSVEDPEEGLAAEQYF,TGCAGCGTTGAAGATCCTGAAGAGGGACTAGCGGCCGAGCAGTACTTC
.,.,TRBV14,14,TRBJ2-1,CASSQGVLYNEQFF,TGTGCCAGCAGCCAAGGGGTTCTGTACAATGAGCAGTTCTTC
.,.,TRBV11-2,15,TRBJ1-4,CASSPLLGFNEKLFF,TGTGCCAGCAGCCCTCTGCTAGGGTTTAATGAAAAACTGTTTTTT
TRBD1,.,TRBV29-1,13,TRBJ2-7,CSVRQGASYEQYF,TGCAGCGTTCGACAGGGGGCCTCCTACGAGCAGTACTTC
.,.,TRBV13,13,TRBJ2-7,CASSLGGSYEQYF,TGTGCCAGCAGCTTAGGAGGATCCTACGAGCAGTACTTC
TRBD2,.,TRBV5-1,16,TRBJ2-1,CASSPPTSGTGDEQFF,TGCGCCAGCAGCCCCCCGACTAGCGGGACGGGGGATGAGCAGTTCTTC
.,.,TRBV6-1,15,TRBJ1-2,CASSRASTAPSGYTF,TGTGCCAGCAGCCGGGCGTCGACAGCTCCCTCTGGCTACACCTTC
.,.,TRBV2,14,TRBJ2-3,CASSELDSEDTQYF,TGTGCCAGCAGTGAACTGGACTCTGAAGATACGCAGTATTTT
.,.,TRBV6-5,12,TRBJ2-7,CASSGDSYEQYF,TGTGCCAGCAGTGGGGATTCCTACGAGCAGTACTTC
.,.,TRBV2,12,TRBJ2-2,CASSRGTGELFF,TGTGCCAGCAGTCGGGGAACCGGGGAGCTGTTTTTT
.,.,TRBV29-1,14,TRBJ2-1,CSVEESVFYNEQFF,TGCAGCGTTGAAGAATCTGTCTTCTACAATGAGCAGTTCTTC
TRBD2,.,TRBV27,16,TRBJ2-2,CASSGSGRAVWRELFF,TGTGCCAGCAGTGGTAGCGGGAGGGCTGTCTGGCGGGAGCTGTTTTTT